This T cell receptor beta chain was documented in a study of blood T cells in healthy people across ages. This CDR3 comprises 12 residues. V lost 5 bases to trimming and J lost 4 bases, with 9 bases between them. Germline CDR1 reads SEHNR; CDR2 reads FQNEAQ (reference sequence). Alongside a J-beta primer mix, a sample-barcoded 5' primer served in a second PCR lasting about 7 to 12 cycles. Each cDNA molecule was tagged by a template-switch adaptor with 12 random nucleotides. TCRdb re-analysed the 5' RACE reads in MiXCR, keeping a single row per CDR3 protein. The data hold 1.8 million or so distinct CDR3 sequences, with roughly 43% observed a single time.

The clonotype originates from a human donor in good health. Sample: blood. The rearrangement uses TRBV7-9 and TRBJ2-7; D not certain. Here the CDR3 reads CASSDDTYEQYF. As DNA, the CDR3 is TGTGCCAGCAGCGACGACACGTACGAGCAGTACTTC.